Following are 18 T cell receptor beta chains from one sample sequenced in a study of shared clonotypes between healthy human individuals (dated by TCRdb to the early 2020s). Receptors were amplified or captured by the immunoSEQ multiplex PCR assay. The source is immuneACCESS, and TCRdb retained only in-frame sequences with V and J called. Part of the clones is not carried over; for the studies checked, unresolved V genes explain less than half of this, and the remainder is unexplained. This sample lists about 95,000 clones; roughly two thirds were detected once. The ten top clones hold less than 50% of the sample. The material sequenced was memory CD8+ T cells sorted from blood. The sample's cell subset or site label is to be understood as: CD45RO+ cells pooled with CCR7-negative TemRA cells. Source of these receptors: a man aged 25-45 years in good health.

The V gene is TRBV29-1, the J gene TRBJ2-1; D gene uncertain. Per germline, CDR1 SQVTM and CDR2 ANQGSEA. CDR3 length: 15 amino acids. V lost 0 bases and J 4 bases, leaving 13 bases between the germline ends. As DNA, the CDR3 is TGCAGCGTTGAAGATCGGAGCAGCCCTTACAATGAGCAGTTCTTC. Protein product: CSVEDRSSPYNEQFF.

V usage is TRBV28 and J usage is TRBJ2-7, with a possible D match to TRBD1 (5 bases). The CDR3 has 13 residues. Germline-derived CDR1 and CDR2 are MDHEN and SYDVKM. Between the trimmed V and J ends, which lost 3 bases and 2 bases, there was a span of 8 bases. The CDR3 DNA follows: TGTGCCAGCAGTTTCGGCAGGGCCTACGAGCAGTACTTC. Its protein product is CASSFGRAYEQYF.

To note about this clone: The same CDR3 also results from other DNA sequences found in this sample. The chain recombines TRBV9 with TRBJ2-3; the D is unclear. Germline CDR1 is SGDLS and CDR2 is YYNGEE. Between the trimmed V and J ends, which lost 0 bases and 2 bases, there was a span of 10 bases. The CDR3 has 15 residues. Here the CDR3 DNA reads TGTGCCAGCAGCGTAGAATGGGGTTCCACAGATACGCAGTATTTT. Its translation: CASSVEWGSTDTQYF. Based on the CDR3 plus reference TRBV9 and TRBJ2-3, the full variable domain is DSGVTQTPKHLITATGQRVTLRCSPRSGDLSVYWYQQSLDQGLQFLIQYYNGEERAKGNILERFSAQQFPDLHSELNLSSLELGDSALYFCASSVEWGSTDTQYFGPGTRLTVL.

The chain couples TRBV7-4 to TRBJ2-7, with TRBD2 matching over 12 bases. The ends lost 2 bases at V and 6 bases at J; junction bases unmatched: 5. This CDR3 contains 15 residues. The germline CDR1 and CDR2 sequences are SGHVT and SQSDAQ. The CDR3 sequence: CASSLSRLAGVEQYF. DNA for the CDR3: TGTGCCAGCAGCTTATCGAGACTAGCGGGAGTCGAGCAGTACTTC. The full variable domain, with the rest looked up from reference TRBV7-4 and TRBJ2-7, is GAGVSQSPRYKVAKRGRDVALRCDSISGHVTLYWYRQTLGQGSEVLTYSQSDAQRDKSGRPSGRFSAERPERSVSTLKIQRTEQGDSAVYLCASSLSRLAGVEQYFGPGTRLTVT.

The chain employs TRBV11-2 and TRBJ2-3; a possible D gene is TRBD2 (5 bases). The germline gives CDR1 SGHAT, CDR2 FQNNGV. The CDR3 spans 14 residues. Trimming cost V 3 bases and J 2 bases, with 9 bases left between them. The CDR3 region is CASSFSDTTDTQYF. The CDR3 DNA sequence: TGTGCCAGCAGCTTTAGCGATACCACAGATACGCAGTATTTT.

This chain uses TRBV7-9 with TRBJ2-7, with TRBD2 matching over 12 bases. The CDR3 spans 16 residues. The germline gives CDR1 SEHNR, CDR2 FQNEAQ (reference sequence). V gave up 3 bases and J gave up 3 bases; unmatched junction bases: 6. The CDR3 here is CASSFLTSGSLYEQYF. The DNA for the CDR3 is TGTGCCAGCAGCTTCCTGACTAGCGGGAGCCTCTACGAGCAGTACTTC.

The V and J genes are TRBV28 and TRBJ2-1, with 10 bases matching TRBD1. V lost 10 bases, J lost 5 bases, and 11 bases stayed unmatched. Germline CDR1 and CDR2: MDHEN and SYDVKM. The CDR3 spans 15 residues. CDR3 sequence reads: CATRFGTGVNNEQFF. The CDR3 DNA sequence: TGTGCCACCCGATTCGGGACAGGGGTCAACAATGAGCAGTTCTTC.

The chain couples TRBV29-1 to TRBJ1-2; D gene uncertain. Trimming left V 0 bases short and J 0 bases short, with 11 bases between. The CDR3 length is 15 residues. Germline V lookup: CDR1 SQVTM, CDR2 ANQGSEA. The CDR3 spells CSVEDLPGTNYGYTF. The CDR3 bases are TGCAGCGTTGAAGATCTTCCAGGAACTAACTATGGCTACACCTTC.

The chain has TRBV11-2 and TRBJ2-2, with 9 bases aligning to TRBD1. Germline lookup yields CDR1 SGHAT and CDR2 FQNNGV. Trimming at V came to 5 bases and at J to 4 bases, leaving 2 bases not matched to a gene. CDR3 length: 14 residues. The CDR3 reads CASSPGQGTGELFF. In DNA, the CDR3 is TGTGCCAGCAGCCCGGGACAGGGCACCGGGGAGCTGTTTTTT.

In its sample, this clone was seen a few times. This sequence joins TRBV15 and TRBJ1-2; D is undetermined. V was clipped by 0 bases and J by 3 bases, with 5 bases between them. The CDR3 totals 13 residues. Germline V gene sequence: CDR1 LNHNV, CDR2 YYDKDF (reference sequence). CDR3 sequence (DNA): TGTGCCACCAGCAGAGATCGGCACTATGGCTACACCTTC. This encodes CATSRDRHYGYTF.

This chain connects TRBV25-1 to TRBJ1-1; D is unclear. V was trimmed by 7 bases and J by 1 base, leaving 13 bases between them. The CDR3 is made up of 14 amino acids. Looked up from germline, CDR1 is MGHDK and CDR2 is SYGVNS. In DNA form, the CDR3 reads TGTGCCAGCACCTCCCAGGAGCCGAACACTGAAGCTTTCTTT. Its protein is CASTSQEPNTEAFF.

Worth noting for this clone: Distinct nucleotide sequences in the sample also encode this CDR3. The V and J genes are TRBV4-1 and TRBJ2-1; perhaps TRBD2 as D (5 bases). The CDR3 extends over 13 amino acids. Trimming cost V 4 bases and J 2 bases, with 6 bases left between them. Germline values: CDR1 MGHRA, CDR2 YSYEKL. The CDR3 sequence: CASSPGTYNEQFF. The DNA for the CDR3 is TGCGCCAGCAGCCCGGGGACCTACAATGAGCAGTTCTTC.

The chain uses TRBV11-2 and TRBJ2-1; D gene uncertain. This CDR3 spans 17 amino acids. V was pared by 1 base and J by 4 bases, with 17 bases between. Germline assignment: CDR1 SGHAT and CDR2 FQNNGV. The CDR3, as DNA: TGTGCCAGCAGCTTAGTTCTATCGTTAGGTGGTTACAATGAGCAGTTCTTC. This gives the protein CASSLVLSLGGYNEQFF. Full variable domain (outside the CDR3, taken from reference TRBV11-2 and TRBJ2-1): EAGVAQSPRYKIIEKRQSVAFWCNPISGHATLYWYQQILGQGPKLLIQFQNNGVVDDSQLPKDRFSAERLKGVDSTLKIQPAKLEDSAVYLCASSLVLSLGGYNEQFFGPGTRLTVL.

This rearrangement joins TRBV27 to TRBJ1-1, with D unresolved. Trimming left V 1 base short and J 2 bases short, with 11 bases between. Per the germline V gene, CDR1 is MNHEY and CDR2 is SMNVEV (reference sequence). The length of the CDR3 is 15 residues. This CDR3 is CASSLYPSGNTEAFF. The DNA for the CDR3 is TGTGCCAGCAGTTTATATCCCAGTGGTAACACTGAAGCTTTCTTT.

The V call is TRBV11-2, the J call TRBJ1-3; D not resolved. V was clipped by 5 bases and J by 2 bases, with 7 bases between them. CDR3 length: 13 residues. Per the germline V gene, CDR1 is SGHAT and CDR2 is FQNNGV. This CDR3 reads CASSPLPGNTIYF. The CDR3 DNA follows: TGTGCCAGCAGCCCCCTCCCTGGAAACACCATATATTTT.

This chain connects TRBV28 to TRBJ2-7, with D possibly matching TRBD1 (5 bases). Trimming shortened V by 7 bases and J by 2 bases, and 12 bases separated the two germline ends. In germline, CDR1 is MDHEN, CDR2 SYDVKM. There are 13 residues in the CDR3. The CDR3, as DNA: TGTGCCAGCACCAAGGGGTGGGCCTACGAGCAGTACTTC. The encoded protein is CASTKGWAYEQYF.

The rearrangement uses TRBV4-2 and TRBJ2-5, with D unclear. The CDR3 covers 16 residues. V was clipped by 0 bases and J by 5 bases, with 16 bases between them. Germline values: CDR1 LGHNA, CDR2 YNFKEQ. In DNA, the CDR3 is TGTGCCAGCAGCCAAGAGTCTGCGCGGAGTTGGGAGACCCAGTACTTC. Its protein is CASSQESARSWETQYF.

CDR3 residues: CASSLERGSGYTF. CDR3 coding DNA: TGTGCCAGCAGCTTAGAACGGGGTAGTGGCTACACCTTC. The chain links TRBV7-9 to TRBJ1-2; D gene ambiguous. Per the germline V gene, CDR1 is SEHNR and CDR2 is FQNEAQ (reference sequence). This CDR3 spans 13 amino acids. V gave up 1 base and J gave up 7 bases, with 10 bases separating them.